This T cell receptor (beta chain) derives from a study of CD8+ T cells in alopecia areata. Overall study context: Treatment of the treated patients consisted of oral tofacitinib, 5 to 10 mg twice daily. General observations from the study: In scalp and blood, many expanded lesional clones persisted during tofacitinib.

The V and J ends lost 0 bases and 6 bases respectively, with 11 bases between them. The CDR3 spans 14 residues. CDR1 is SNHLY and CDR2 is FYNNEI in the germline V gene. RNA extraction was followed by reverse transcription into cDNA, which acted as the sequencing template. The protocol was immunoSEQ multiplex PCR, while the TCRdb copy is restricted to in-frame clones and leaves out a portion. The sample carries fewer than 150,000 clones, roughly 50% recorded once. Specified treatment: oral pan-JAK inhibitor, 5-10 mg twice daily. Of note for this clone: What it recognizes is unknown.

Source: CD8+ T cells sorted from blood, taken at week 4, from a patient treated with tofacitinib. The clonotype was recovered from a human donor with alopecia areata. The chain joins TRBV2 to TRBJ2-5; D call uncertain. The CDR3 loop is CASSEAWGSQTQYF. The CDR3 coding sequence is TGTGCCAGCAGTGAAGCGTGGGGAAGCCAGACCCAGTACTTC.